What follows are 21 T cell receptor beta chains derived from one specimen sequenced in a study of shared clonotypes between healthy human individuals. Here immunoSEQ multiplex PCR was the method, and the copy in TCRdb shows in-frame clones only, minus some. Of about 79,000 clones listed, around 57% are singletons. Sequencing used memory CD8+ T cells sorted from blood. Subset described: CD45RO+ cells pooled with CCR7-negative TemRA cells. The receptor set was obtained from a man aged 25 to 40 in good health.

The J gene is TRBJ2-1, the V gene TRBV7-9; no reliable D call. The germline CDR1 and CDR2 sequences are SEHNR and FQNEAQ (reference sequence). This CDR3 has 17 residues. V dropped 4 bases and J dropped 8 bases, with 24 bases sitting between them. The CDR3 coding sequence is TGTGCCAGCAGCTACCCGCTGGAAGAGGCTAGTGAGGATGAGCAGTTCTTC. Translating gives CASSYPLEEASEDEQFF. Filled out from reference TRBV7-9 and TRBJ2-1, the complete variable domain reads DTGVSQNPRHKITKRGQNVTFRCDPISEHNRLYWYRQTLGQGPEFLTYFQNEAQLEKSRLLSDRFSAERPKGSFSTLEIQRTEQGDSAMYLCASSYPLEEASEDEQFFGPGTRLTVL.

J is TRBJ2-1 and V is TRBV28, with TRBD2 identical over 13 bases. The CDR3 spans 19 residues. Germline lookup yields CDR1 MDHEN and CDR2 SYDVKM. J gave up 1 base and V 4 bases, and 10 bases lay outside the gene matches. The CDR3 loop is CASSSRTSGREVSYNEQFF. The CDR3 DNA reads TGTGCCAGCAGTTCCCGGACTAGCGGGAGAGAGGTTTCCTACAATGAGCAGTTCTTC. The complete variable domain, with remaining parts taken from reference TRBV28 and TRBJ2-1, reads DVKVTQSSRYLVKRTGEKVFLECVQDMDHENMFWYRQDPGLGLRLIYFSYDVKMKEKGDIPEGYSVSREKKERFSLILESASTNQTSMYLCASSSRTSGREVSYNEQFFGPGTRLTVL.

The chain employs TRBV7-8 and TRBJ2-1; 8 nucleotides align to TRBD2. Trimming cost V 8 bases and J 10 bases; bases outside gene matches: 16. Germline lookup yields CDR1 SGHVS and CDR2 FQNEAQ. The CDR3 has 15 residues. The CDR3 reads CASENLAGGTEEQFF. DNA of the CDR3: TGTGCCAGCGAAAACCTCGCGGGAGGAACAGAGGAGCAGTTCTTC.

CDR3 sequence: CASSLALERSYEQYF. CDR3 DNA sequence: TGCGCCAGCAGCTTGGCCCTCGAGCGGAGCTACGAGCAGTACTTC. This chain uses TRBV5-1 with TRBJ2-7; weak D call: TRBD2 (5 bases). In germline, CDR1 is SGHRS, CDR2 YFSETQ. Trimming pared 0 bases from V and 3 bases from J, leaving 13 bases between. The CDR3 is made up of 15 amino acids.

J is TRBJ2-3 and V is TRBV11-2, with TRBD1 matching 8 bases. Germline V gene sequence: CDR1 SGHAT, CDR2 FQNNGV. This CDR3 has 16 amino acids. Losses at the gene ends were 5 bases for V and 3 bases for J; bases not matched to a gene: 10. The CDR3 loop is CASSRPPDRETDTQYF. For the CDR3, the DNA is TGTGCCAGCAGCCGGCCCCCGGACAGGGAGACAGATACGCAGTATTTT. Filled out from reference TRBV11-2 and TRBJ2-3, the complete variable domain reads EAGVAQSPRYKIIEKRQSVAFWCNPISGHATLYWYQQILGQGPKLLIQFQNNGVVDDSQLPKDRFSAERLKGVDSTLKIQPAKLEDSAVYLCASSRPPDRETDTQYFGPGTRLTVL.

This chain uses TRBV4-2 with TRBJ2-5; 7 bases agree with TRBD1. Germline assignment: CDR1 LGHNA and CDR2 YNFKEQ. The CDR3 contains 15 residues. V dropped 5 bases and J dropped 1; count of bases not matched to a gene: 7. In nucleotides, the CDR3 is TGTGCCAGCAGCGAAACGGGACAGCCCCAAGAGACCCAGTACTTC. Translated, it gives CASSETGQPQETQYF.

Only a few counts were recorded for this clone. The chain is built from TRBV13 and TRBJ2-1; no firm D call. The CDR3 is 14 amino acids. The V end lost 1 base, the J end lost 8 bases, and 12 bases lay between the germline ends. Germline V gene data show CDR1 as PRHDT and CDR2 as FYEKMQ (reference sequence). CDR3 residues: CASSLVASGDEQFF. The CDR3 coding sequence is TGTGCCAGCAGCTTAGTGGCTAGTGGGGATGAGCAGTTCTTC.

In nucleotides, the CDR3 is TGTGCCAGCAGCGGGCCGGGACAGTGGGTAAACGAGCAGTACTTC. Translating it yields CASSGPGQWVNEQYF. J is TRBJ2-7 and V is TRBV13, with 7 bases identical to TRBD1. Germline CDR1 reads PRHDT; CDR2 reads FYEKMQ (reference sequence). V shed 5 bases and J 5 bases; nucleotides not matched to a gene: 12. The CDR3 runs 15 residues.

The CDR3 coding sequence is TGCAGCGTTGCACGCCAGGGCCTTAGCACAGATACGCAGTATTTT. It is translated as CSVARQGLSTDTQYF. V is TRBV29-1 and J is TRBJ2-3; D possibly corresponds to TRBD1 (5 bases). The CDR3 extends over 15 amino acids. Trimming removed 4 bases from V and 0 bases from J, with 14 bases in between. Germline-derived CDR1 and CDR2 are SQVTM and ANQGSEA.

The CDR3, as DNA: TGTGCCAGCAGCTTCCCTAAGACTAGCGCCTCCTACAATGAGCAGTTCTTC. Translating gives CASSFPKTSASYNEQFF. The rearrangement uses TRBV7-9 and TRBJ2-1; 8 bases align to TRBD2. V was clipped by 3 bases and J by 0 bases; unmatched bases: 7. This CDR3 is built from 17 residues. Germline CDR1 SEHNR, CDR2 FQNEAQ (reference sequence). Full variable domain (outside the CDR3, taken from reference TRBV7-9 and TRBJ2-1): DTGVSQNPRHKITKRGQNVTFRCDPISEHNRLYWYRQTLGQGPEFLTYFQNEAQLEKSRLLSDRFSAERPKGSFSTLEIQRTEQGDSAMYLCASSFPKTSASYNEQFFGPGTRLTVL.

The V call is TRBV28, the J call TRBJ2-2; maybe TRBD1 (5 bases). The CDR3 has 17 amino acids. Germline CDR1 and CDR2: MDHEN and SYDVKM. The germline V and J ends were trimmed by 7 bases and 6 bases, with 24 bases remaining between them. The CDR3 DNA reads as TGTGCCAGCACCGAGCTTACCGACAGAAGAAGTCCCGGGGAGCTGTTTTTT. This sequence encodes CASTELTDRRSPGELFF.

The chain links TRBV7-9 to TRBJ2-1, with TRBD1 matching 7 bases. CDR1 and CDR2 (germline): SEHNR, FQNEAQ (reference sequence). The CDR3 runs to 18 residues. After removal of 4 bases from V and 2 bases from J, the junction contained 14 bases not matched to a gene. The CDR3 loop is CASSSTTIDRAPYNEQFF. The CDR3 bases are TGTGCCAGCAGCTCCACCACTATTGACAGGGCCCCCTACAATGAGCAGTTCTTC.

This clone has just a few counts. V gene TRBV4-2 combines with J gene TRBJ2-3, with TRBD2 as a possible D gene (6 bases). Per the germline V gene, CDR1 is LGHNA and CDR2 is YNFKEQ. Trimming cost V 3 bases and J 2 bases, with 15 bases left between them. This CDR3 has 16 residues. The DNA of the CDR3 is TGTGCCAGCAGCCATCCACTAGCTTCCAACACAGATACGCAGTATTTT. This codes for CASSHPLASNTDTQYF.

The chain combines TRBV7-2 with TRBJ1-5, with D perhaps matching TRBD1 (5 bases). Deletions cut 2 bases from V and 2 bases from J, with 13 bases between. The CDR3 spans 16 residues. The V gene's germline CDR1 is SGHTA and CDR2 FQGNSA. CDR3 sequence reads: CASSLNLGEGNQPQHF. CDR3 DNA: TGTGCCAGCAGCTTAAATTTAGGGGAGGGCAATCAGCCCCAGCATTTT.

This clone was seen only a few times. This chain connects TRBV5-6 to TRBJ2-1; D is unclear. Trimming removed 3 bases at V and 4 bases at J, with 2 bases between. Germline V lookup: CDR1 SGHDT, CDR2 YYEEEE. The CDR3 length is 11 residues. CDR3 loop: CASSYYNEQFF. In DNA, the CDR3 is TGTGCCAGCAGCTATTACAATGAGCAGTTCTTC.

This clone was picked up one time. The chain joins TRBV4-3 to TRBJ2-7, with D perhaps TRBD1 or TRBD2 (5 bases each). CDR1 and CDR2 (germline): LGHNA, YSLEER. Trimming took off 4 bases at V and 2 bases at J, with 18 bases between the two ends. The CDR3 is made up of 16 amino acids. CDR3 amino acids: CASSPGANHPAYEQYF. The CDR3 bases are TGCGCCAGCAGCCCCGGGGCGAACCATCCGGCCTACGAGCAGTACTTC.

This chain links TRBV9 with TRBJ2-7; 8 positions agree with TRBD1. Unmatched junction bases numbered 2, after V lost 0 bases and J lost 3 bases. Germline loops: CDR1 SGDLS, CDR2 YYNGEE. The CDR3 spans 14 residues. DNA for the CDR3: TGTGCCAGCAGCGTAGCACAGGGGGGCTACGAGCAGTACTTC. Translation gives CASSVAQGGYEQYF. Based on the CDR3 plus reference TRBV9 and TRBJ2-7, the full variable domain is DSGVTQTPKHLITATGQRVTLRCSPRSGDLSVYWYQQSLDQGLQFLIQYYNGEERAKGNILERFSAQQFPDLHSELNLSSLELGDSALYFCASSVAQGGYEQYFGPGTRLTVT.

The CDR3 is CASSQDPGLGNRGEQFF. The CDR3 DNA reads as TGCGCCAGCAGCCAAGATCCCGGACTAGGGAATCGTGGTGAGCAGTTCTTC. J is TRBJ2-1 and V is TRBV4-1, with 7 bases fitting TRBD2. V gave up 0 bases and J gave up 9 bases; unmatched junction bases: 14. Per germline, CDR1 MGHRA and CDR2 YSYEKL. The CDR3 is 17 amino acids.

Many counts were recorded for this clone. This sequence joins TRBV7-7 and TRBJ2-3; D remains unclear. Germline V CDR1 and CDR2: SSHAT, FNYEAQ (reference sequence). V gave up 5 bases and J gave up 3 bases, with 9 bases separating them. The CDR3 sequence is 13 residues long. The CDR3 nucleotides are TGTGCCAGCAGCCCTTTGCCGACAGATACGCAGTATTTT. This gives the protein CASSPLPTDTQYF.

This clone was observed a single time. Here the CDR3 DNA reads TGTGCCAGCAGTTACTCGTCGGGATCCACTGAAGCTTTCTTT. This codes for CASSYSSGSTEAFF. The chain links TRBV6-5 to TRBJ1-1; no clear D gene. The CDR3 totals 14 residues. The V and J ends lost 0 bases and 4 bases respectively, with 9 bases between them. CDR1 and CDR2 (germline): MNHEY, SVGAGI.

This clone was recorded a few times. The chain joins TRBV11-2 to TRBJ2-1, with a tentative D call TRBD2 (6 bases). CDR1 and CDR2 (germline): SGHAT, FQNNGV. V gave up 1 base and J gave up 7 bases, with 20 bases separating them. The CDR3 is 17 amino acids. For the CDR3, the DNA is TGTGCCAGCAGCTTAGGGGCCCCCGGGACTCTTGTAAATGAGCAGTTCTTC. Its protein is CASSLGAPGTLVNEQFF.